This T cell receptor (beta chain) was found in a study of T-cell reconstitution after alpha-beta-depleted transplantation in children. Germline CDR1 and CDR2: SGHRS and YFSETQ. The CDR3 runs 16 residues. The V gene end was trimmed by 1 base and the J gene end by 6 bases; junction bases not matched to a gene: 6. Unique molecular identifiers were incorporated when the TCRbeta library was constructed. TCRdb reprocessed the PCR reads via MiXCR and lists one record per CDR3 protein. The sample consists of 400,000 to 500,000 distinct CDR3 sequences, around 9.9% of them appearing once. The V call is TRBV5-1, the J call TRBJ1-6, with 8 bases lining up with TRBD1. Sequencing used PBMCs from the stem cell graft donor, obtained from the stem cell graft. The TCR sequence derives from a human donor who donated a stem cell graft to a child with acute myeloid leukemia. CDR3 sequence: CASSLRDDRGNSPLHF. The DNA of the CDR3 is TGCGCCAGCAGCTTGAGAGACGACAGGGGTAATTCACCCCTCCACTTT.